This TCR beta chain was profiled in a study of blood T cell repertoires in COVID-19 (TCRdb year 2020). In the study overall: Samples from collaborators originated in the United States, Italy and Spain and spanned both the acute and convalescent phases of COVID-19. The prospective study material was composed of cDNA or gDNA derived from T cells, B-cell-depleted T cells, or PBMCs. The dataset comprised deeply sampled blood TCRbeta repertoires from subjects exposed to, actively infected with, or recovered from COVID-19. The repertoires were released in a freely available public database meant as a resource for research on the immune response to SARS-CoV-2. The samples were drawn from the first 160 participants of the ongoing ImmuneRACE study and from over 950 subjects provided by 6 global collaborators. Nearly every sample came with metadata listing a de-identified subject ID, COVID-19 status, age in years and sex. Where HLA class I and class II types were available, the types were taken from metadata supplied by the sample provider, not from assay-based typing. Overall study results and their limits: How much clinical and demographic metadata was included differed by source and by participant, and the metadata was provided uncurated.

TCRbeta CDR3 regions were amplified from genomic DNA using the immunoSEQ Assay, a bias-controlled multiplex PCR. The original pipeline was this. Nucleated cell counts per sample were estimated from amplification of reference gene primers within the assay. To quantify the absolute abundance of each unique TCRbeta CDR3 rearrangement, sequence reads were collapsed and filtered. For each sample, productive Simpson clonality was calculated as the square root of Simpson's diversity index over productive rearrangements. What TCRdb holds here is the immuneACCESS table cut down to in-frame rearrangements. Part of the clones is not present; checked against another copy, under half of the missing clones reflect an unresolved V gene, and the others are unexplained. V and J calls plus clone size are reproduced from that table; the DNA served to infer D and trimming. The sample table holds under 80,000 clones, of which roughly 85% were seen once. The ten largest clones capture 30% to 40% of the sample.

As for this clone: Its antigen is not yet known. No much larger clonotype is one base removed from it; base qualities were not supplied.

The collaborating institutions used their own protocols to collect whole blood in K2EDTA tubes. For TCRbeta analysis, collaborators shipped samples as frozen whole blood, isolated PBMCs, or DNA extracted from either of those sample types. The germline V gene (reference sequence) gives CDR1 as LGHDT and CDR2 as YNNKEL. The CDR3 runs 16 residues from the cysteine to the phenylalanine. Just CDR3 DNA is preserved here, 48 bases in frame from base 1. Ends trimmed: V by 2 bases, J by 3 bases; bases unmatched to a gene: 3. The chain links TRBV3-1 (or the pseudogene TRBV3-2) with TRBJ2-3, and 12 junctional nucleotides match TRBD2. This TCR came from a human donor in a cohort sampled during active COVID-19. Source material: peripheral blood. The DNA is TGTGCCAGCAGCCAATCGGGACTAGCGGGTACAGATACGCAGTATTTT. Its protein product is CASSQSGLAGTDTQYF.